This T cell receptor beta chain stems from a study of blood T cell repertoires in COVID-19. Study in general: PBMCs, B-cell-depleted T cells, or T cells were the source of the cDNA or gDNA that made up the material.

With 4 bases clipped from V and 8 bases from J, the junction kept 8 bases outside the gene matches. The germline V gene has CDR1 KGHSH and CDR2 LQKENI. The CDR3 runs 15 residues. Enrolled through a virtual design, the participants were between roughly 18 and 89 years of age and came from about two dozen US areas. Per the authors' pipeline: Researchers report that nucleated cell counts were estimated from reference gene primer amplification. Data came from immunoSEQ multiplex PCR; TCRdb stores just in-frame clones and leaves some out. From that table come the V and J calls and clone size; the DNA was used to work out D and trimming. The sample shows 150,000 or so clones, roughly 90% of them seen only once.

The source material was PBMCs or T cells enriched from blood (not recorded which). The receptor was derived from a woman in her 40s who had been exposed to COVID-19. The chain recombines TRBV18 with TRBJ2-1; 10 bases are shared with TRBD1. The CDR3 DNA reads as TGTGCCAGCTCACACCGGGACAGGGGTTCTCATGAGCAGTTCTTC. It translates to CASSHRDRGSHEQFF.